The table lists the clone carrying this T cell receptor (beta chain) with many counts. V dropped 5 bases and J dropped 4 bases, with 14 bases sitting between them. CDR1 and CDR2 (germline): SGHAT, FQNNGV. This CDR3 has 15 residues. RNA transcripts gave rise to amplified TCR beta CDR3 regions. RT-PCR in the first round (using the HTBI primer set) targeted the TCR CDR3. One entry per CDR3 protein, called by TCRdb with MiXCR from the multiplex PCR reads. The sample shows about 420,000 distinct CDR3 sequences, around 14% of them seen only once. The data stem from a study of T cells in Graves' hyperthyroidism and ophthalmopathy.

This chain uses TRBV11-2 with TRBJ2-2, with D perhaps matching TRBD1 (6 bases). This TCR came from a young woman with Graves' hyperthyroidism. Sequenced input: blood. The CDR3 nucleotides read TGTGCCAGCAGCAATTACAGGGAGAGCACCGGGGAGCTGTTTTTT. It is translated as CASSNYRESTGELFF.